Below are 20 T cell receptor beta chains sequenced from a single sample in a study of T cell responses to AZD1222 COVID-19 vaccine. Sequencing used immunoSEQ multiplex PCR; TCRdb keeps in-frame clones, though not all of them. This table holds 95,000 to 150,000 clones, 70% to 90% found once. The sample here was peripheral blood, taken on day 0 of AZD1222 vaccination. The receptors were sampled from an adult in good health.

CDR3 nucleotides: TGTGCCACCAGTGATGCCTCTGACGCTCCACTTGGCTACACCTTC. It translates to CATSDASDAPLGYTF. The chain uses TRBV24-1 and TRBJ1-2; D remains unclear. Trimming removed 3 bases at V and 7 bases at J, with 17 bases between. The CDR3 consists of 15 residues. Looked up from germline, CDR1 is KGHDR and CDR2 is SFDVKD.

The count of this clone is one. The V gene is TRBV13, the J gene TRBJ2-3, with no clear D. The V gene's germline CDR1 is PRHDT and CDR2 FYEKMQ (reference sequence). Deletions cut 4 bases from V and 2 bases from J, with 1 base between. This CDR3 has 11 amino acids. This chain's CDR3 is CASSSTDTQYF. The CDR3 DNA reads TGTGCCAGCAGCTCCACAGATACGCAGTATTTT.

The J gene is TRBJ1-4, the V gene TRBV30, with 11 positions matching TRBD1. J lost 7 bases, V lost 8 bases, and 12 bases had no gene match. The CDR3 is 15 residues long. Looked up from germline, CDR1 is GTSNPN and CDR2 is SVGIG (reference sequence). The CDR3 protein is CAGTGGTYPFEKLFF. For the CDR3, the DNA is TGTGCCGGGACAGGGGGAACTTATCCTTTTGAAAAACTGTTTTTT.

Only one count was recorded for this clone. The CDR3 is CASSGGELGFTDVNYGYTF. DNA of the CDR3: TGTGCCAGCAGTGGCGGGGAGTTAGGGTTCACGGATGTTAACTATGGCTACACCTTC. The chain uses TRBV21-1 and TRBJ1-2. TRBV21-1 is termed a pseudogene. There are 19 residues in the CDR3.

This clone was seen a single time. The chain employs TRBV7-8 and TRBJ2-7; D not certain. CDR3 size: 15 residues. Germline V gene sequence: CDR1 SGHVS, CDR2 FQNEAQ. V was trimmed by 5 bases and J by 3 bases, leaving 17 bases between them. CDR3 coding DNA: TGTGCCAGCAGCCGCCGAACTCGATCAGACTACGAGCAGTACTTC. Residues: CASSRRTRSDYEQYF.

The genes are TRBV7-3 and TRBJ1-1, with 8 nucleotides matching TRBD1. This CDR3 region has 15 residues. Germline V CDR1 and CDR2: SGHTA, FQGTGA. J lost 6 bases, V lost 6 bases, and 12 bases had no gene match. The CDR3 DNA follows: TGTGCCAGCAGTTTAGGACAGGGAGTTGTATCTGAAGCTTTCTTT. Residues: CASSLGQGVVSEAFF.

J is TRBJ2-1 and V is TRBV5-1, with D possibly matching TRBD1 (6 bases). Germline lookup yields CDR1 SGHRS and CDR2 YFSETQ. With 0 bases removed from V and 4 bases from J, the gap between germline ends came to 23 bases. The CDR3 consists of 19 residues. CDR3 sequence: CASSLGRSGVSNPYNEQFF. In nucleotides, the CDR3 is TGCGCCAGCAGCTTGGGTCGGTCAGGGGTGTCGAACCCATACAATGAGCAGTTCTTC.

The rearrangement uses TRBV12-5 and TRBJ1-1; no reliable D call. In germline, CDR1 is LGHNT, CDR2 FRNRAP. CDR3 length: 11 residues. V was cut by 3 bases and J by 6 bases, with 5 bases left in between. The DNA for the CDR3 is TGTGCTAGTGGTTTTCTCTCTGAAGCTTTCTTT. It codes for CASGFLSEAFF. Supplemented by reference TRBV12-5 and TRBJ1-1, the full variable domain reads DARVTQTPRHKVTEMGQEVTMRCQPILGHNTVFWYRQTMMQGLELLAYFRNRAPLDDSGMPKDRFSAEMPDATLATLKIQPSEPRDSAVYFCASGFLSEAFFGQGTRLTVV.

The V gene is TRBV11-3, the J gene TRBJ1-2; D not resolved. CDR1 is SGHNT, CDR2 YENEEA, per germline. The germline V and J ends were trimmed by 5 bases and 2 bases, with 9 bases remaining between them. The CDR3 runs to 13 residues. The CDR3 DNA reads as TGTGCCAGCAGCCGGAGCGGGAACTATGGCTACACCTTC. This gives the protein CASSRSGNYGYTF. Together with reference TRBV11-3 and TRBJ1-2, the CDR3 gives the full variable domain: EAGVVQSPRYKIIEKKQPVAFWCNPISGHNTLYWYLQNLGQGPELLIRYENEEAVDDSQLPKDRFSAERLKGVDSTLKIQPAELGDSAVYLCASSRSGNYGYTFGSGTRLTVV.

In regard to this clone: Other DNA sequences in the same sample also yield this CDR3. V and J are TRBV12-3 or TRBV12-4 and TRBJ1-1; D may be TRBD1 (5 bases). Trimming removed 1 base from V and 4 bases from J, with 7 bases in between. The CDR3 has 13 residues. This chain's CDR3 is CASSLGGFTEAFF. CDR3 in DNA: TGTGCCAGCAGTTTAGGGGGGTTCACTGAAGCTTTCTTT.

This chain uses TRBV4-3 with TRBJ1-4; D gene ambiguous. The V gene lost 4 bases and the J gene lost 5 bases, with 17 bases spanning the gap. CDR3 length: 16 residues. The V gene's germline CDR1 is LGHNA and CDR2 YSLEER. The CDR3 coding sequence is TGCGCCAGCAGCCCGACTCCGGGAACAGCGAATGAAAAACTGTTTTTT. It codes for CASSPTPGTANEKLFF.

This clone was observed a single time. The genes are TRBV19 and TRBJ2-5; unclear D gene. With 3 bases removed from V and 1 base from J, the gap between germline ends came to 9 bases. CDR3 size: 14 residues. Germline V gene data show CDR1 as LNHDA and CDR2 as SQIVND (reference sequence). The CDR3 spells CASSMGRSQETQYF. In DNA, the CDR3 is TGTGCCAGTAGTATGGGCAGAAGCCAAGAGACCCAGTACTTC.

As to this clone: This sample also contains other DNA sequences that code for the same CDR3. The chain combines TRBV5-1 with TRBJ2-7, with 8 nucleotides matching TRBD1. The CDR3 is made up of 15 amino acids. Looked up from germline, CDR1 is SGHRS and CDR2 is YFSETQ. V gave up 5 bases and J gave up 0 bases; unmatched junction bases: 7. CDR3 loop: CASSSRTGLSYEQYF. DNA for the CDR3: TGCGCCAGCAGTTCACGGACAGGGCTCTCCTACGAGCAGTACTTC.

This clone was recorded only once. The genes are TRBV29-1 and TRBJ1-5; 8 nucleotides line up with TRBD1. Germline V gives CDR1 SQVTM, CDR2 ANQGSEA. The junction had 6 bases not matched to a gene; V was cut back by 7 bases and J by 1 base. This CDR3 contains 14 residues. DNA for the CDR3: TGCAGCGCACAGGGGGGGGGAAGCAATCAGCCCCAGCATTTT. It translates to CSAQGGGSNQPQHF. The full variable domain, in which reference TRBV29-1 and TRBJ1-5 provide the parts outside the CDR3, is SAVISQKPSRDICQRGTSLTIQCQVDSQVTMMFWYRQQPGQSLTLIATANQGSEATYESGFVIDKFPISRPNLTFSTLTVSNMSPEDSSIYLCSAQGGGSNQPQHFGDGTRLSIL.

The gene calls are TRBV7-2 and TRBJ1-2, with TRBD1 as a possible D gene (6 bases). V dropped 2 bases and J dropped 2 bases, with 12 bases sitting between them. The CDR3 extends over 15 amino acids. Germline CDR1 is SGHTA and CDR2 is FQGNSA. The DNA for the CDR3 is TGTGCCAGCAGCTTATCCGGTGGACAGAACTATGGCTACACCTTC. Translating it yields CASSLSGGQNYGYTF.

V and J are TRBV5-4 and TRBJ2-5, with TRBD2 matching over 8 bases. Trimming removed 9 bases from V and 1 base from J; junction bases left unmatched: 11. The CDR3 sequence is 15 residues long. The V gene's germline CDR1 is SGHNT and CDR2 YYREEE (reference sequence). The CDR3 here is CATNGGGNRQETQYF. CDR3 nucleotides: TGTGCCACCAACGGGGGGGGGAATCGCCAAGAGACCCAGTACTTC. The complete variable domain, with remaining parts taken from reference TRBV5-4 and TRBJ2-5, reads ETGVTQSPTHLIKTRGQQVTLRCSSQSGHNTVSWYQQALGQGPQFIFQYYREEENGRGNFPPRFSGLQFPNYSSELNVNALELDDSALYLCATNGGGNRQETQYFGPGTRLLVL.

This chain joins TRBV5-1 and TRBJ1-5, with D unclear. Trimming stripped 5 bases from V and 8 bases from J, with 23 bases between. Per germline, CDR1 SGHRS and CDR2 YFSETQ. This CDR3 spans 16 amino acids. The CDR3 reads CASRPLWRLVAKPQHF. For the CDR3, the DNA is TGCGCCAGCAGGCCATTATGGCGGTTAGTAGCGAAGCCCCAGCATTTT.

This chain connects TRBV5-5 to TRBJ2-7, with a tentative D call TRBD2 (7 bases). The CDR3 loop spans 14 amino acids. The germline V gene encodes CDR1 SGHKS and CDR2 YYEKEE (reference sequence). Trimming cost V 0 bases and J 6 bases, with 13 bases left between them. This CDR3 reads CASSLAGEGGEQYF. The CDR3 region has the DNA TGTGCCAGCAGCTTGGCAGGGGAGGGGGGCGAGCAGTACTTC.

V usage is TRBV9 and J usage is TRBJ2-1, with D tentatively TRBD2 (5 bases). The V gene lost 0 bases and the J gene lost 8 bases, with 9 bases spanning the gap. The CDR3 runs to 13 residues. Germline CDR1 is SGDLS and CDR2 is YYNGEE. The CDR3 nucleotides read TGTGCCAGCAGCGTAGATATGAGGGATGAGCAGTTCTTC. This translates into CASSVDMRDEQFF.

V usage is TRBV19 and J usage is TRBJ1-1; the match to TRBD1 covers 7 bases. In germline, CDR1 is LNHDA, CDR2 SQIVND (reference sequence). V lost 1 base to trimming and J lost 5 bases; unmatched junction nucleotides: 7. This CDR3 is built from 15 residues. The CDR3 reads CASSIGTGAGTEAFF. For the CDR3, the DNA is TGTGCCAGTAGTATAGGAACAGGGGCGGGGACTGAAGCTTTCTTT.